This TCR beta chain was obtained from a study of CD4 T cells in relation to SARS-CoV-2 and coronaviruses (dated by TCRdb to the early 2020s). About the full investigation: Patient-derived lymphoblastoid cell lines were used to map the HLA restriction of shared crossreactive spike epitopes. Samples from a few pre-COVID donors and the naive versus memory experiments were sequenced with the Adaptive Biotechnologies TCR-sequencing kit; other data were Illumina-based. At the level of individual TCR clonotypes, the study measured memory CD4+ T cell crossreactivity between SARS-CoV-2 spike protein and common cold coronavirus spike proteins. A different, Illumina-based TCR-beta assay was used to sequence expansion assays from other donors in the study. Findings and caveats that apply to the study as a whole: Crossreactivity analysis was centred on spike protein, so crossreactivity against other viral proteins was not assessed. Because no donor provided both pre-pandemic and post-infection samples, tracing the source of pre-existing responses was limited. Naive versus memory sequencing indicated the assay detects memory recall responses rather than primary responses primed during culture. The study was limited by small numbers of patients and tested TCRs. Crossreactive clones showed significantly weaker SARS-CoV-2-driven expansion than monoreactive clones, consistent with antigenic imprinting. In around three fifths of donors, memory CD4+ clonotypes turned up that crossrecognized SARS-CoV-2 and at least one common cold coronavirus spike.

DNA from uncultured naive and memory CD4+ T cells underwent immunoSEQ TCR-beta sequencing at deep resolution. From the authors' description of their analysis: During preprocessing, nonproductive sequences were removed, along with CDR3s that did not begin with C, did not end with F or W, or were shorter than 7 amino acids. Cultured and uncultured naive and memory CD4+ repertoires were searched for previously identified spike- and CEF-reactive CDR3s. CDR3 homology was quantified as pairwise Levenshtein distance, calculated with the stringdist R package after three terminal residues were trimmed from each end. TCRdb carries this immuneACCESS record with in-frame sequences only. Its versions omit some clonotypes, under half of them owing to an unresolved V gene in the studies checked, with the rest unexplained. The V and J calls and clone size come from that table; D and trimming were worked out from the DNA. The sample table records about 65,000 clones; around 86% of these occur just once. 1.6% of the sample is taken by the ten largest.

V is shortened by 5 bases, J by 3 bases, and the region joining them spans 8 bases. Taken from cysteine to phenylalanine, the CDR3 has 13 residues. Of all the DNA, just the CDR3 is kept, 39 bases in frame from base 1. CDR1 and CDR2, per the germline V gene, are MNHEY and SVGAGI. On this clone itself: Its specific antigen is unknown. No much larger clone exists at a distance of one base, and base qualities are not known.

CD4+ T cells from unexposed donors were collected before the COVID-19 pandemic (2011-2018). Naive and memory CD4+ T cells were separated from cryopreserved PBMCs by CD4 enrichment followed by EasySep naive CD4+ T cell enrichment. Leukapheresis product for the unexposed donors was bought commercially. Ficoll-Paque PLUS gradient centrifugation was used to isolate PBMCs from leukapheresis product or whole blood. PBMCs were either used fresh in the expansion assay or cryopreserved at -140 degrees C. The QIAamp Micro DNA Kit was used to extract genomic DNA from the CD4+ T cells. The clonotype comes from a human donor in good health. The sequencing sample was made of memory CD4+ T cells from PBMCs. Taken with the paper, the label for cell subset or site translates to: memory (non-naive) CD4+ T cells. The rearrangement combines TRBV6-5 with TRBJ1-5; a confident D gene designation cannot be given. The encoded CDR3 is CASSPVNNQPQHF. Here is the DNA: TGTGCCAGCAGTCCGGTCAACAATCAGCCCCAGCATTTT.